This TCR beta chain comes out of a study of shared clonotypes between healthy human individuals. Study conclusions and caveats: Limitation of the genetic and exposure-history diversity represented came from the few donors.

The germline V gene has CDR1 MDHEN and CDR2 SYDVKM. Trimming took off 3 bases at V and 12 bases at J, with 8 bases between the two ends. CDR3 length equals 11 residues. The team ran DNA from unsorted PBMCs on ten immunoSEQ deep assay plates for sequencing. TCRdb's copy holds only in-frame clones and misses some; the assay was immunoSEQ multiplex PCR. The table records about half a million clones, roughly 80% of them present only once. For this clone: The antigen is not known.

The V call is TRBV28, the J call TRBJ1-4; D is possibly TRBD1 (5 bases). The sample taken for sequencing was PBMCs. The sequence derives from a middle-aged woman in good health. Some clones in this sample may be carry-over from other donors' samples. CDR3 sequence (DNA): TGTGCCAGCAGTTTTAGGGGAGAACTGTTTTTT. Protein sequence: CASSFRGELFF.